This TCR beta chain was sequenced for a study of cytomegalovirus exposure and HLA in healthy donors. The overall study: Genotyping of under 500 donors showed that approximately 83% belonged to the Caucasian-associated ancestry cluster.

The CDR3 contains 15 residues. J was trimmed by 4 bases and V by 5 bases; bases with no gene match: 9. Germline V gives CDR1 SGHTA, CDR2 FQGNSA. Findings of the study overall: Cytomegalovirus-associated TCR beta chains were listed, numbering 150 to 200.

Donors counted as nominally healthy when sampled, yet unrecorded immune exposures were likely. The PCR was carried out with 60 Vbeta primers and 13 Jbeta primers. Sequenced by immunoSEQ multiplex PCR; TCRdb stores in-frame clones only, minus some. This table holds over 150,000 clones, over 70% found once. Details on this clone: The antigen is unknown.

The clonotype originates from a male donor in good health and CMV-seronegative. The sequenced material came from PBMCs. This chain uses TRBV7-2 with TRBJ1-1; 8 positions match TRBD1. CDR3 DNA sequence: TGTGCCAGCAGCCCGCGACAGGGGAAACGCACTGAAGCTTTCTTT. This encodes CASSPRQGKRTEAFF.